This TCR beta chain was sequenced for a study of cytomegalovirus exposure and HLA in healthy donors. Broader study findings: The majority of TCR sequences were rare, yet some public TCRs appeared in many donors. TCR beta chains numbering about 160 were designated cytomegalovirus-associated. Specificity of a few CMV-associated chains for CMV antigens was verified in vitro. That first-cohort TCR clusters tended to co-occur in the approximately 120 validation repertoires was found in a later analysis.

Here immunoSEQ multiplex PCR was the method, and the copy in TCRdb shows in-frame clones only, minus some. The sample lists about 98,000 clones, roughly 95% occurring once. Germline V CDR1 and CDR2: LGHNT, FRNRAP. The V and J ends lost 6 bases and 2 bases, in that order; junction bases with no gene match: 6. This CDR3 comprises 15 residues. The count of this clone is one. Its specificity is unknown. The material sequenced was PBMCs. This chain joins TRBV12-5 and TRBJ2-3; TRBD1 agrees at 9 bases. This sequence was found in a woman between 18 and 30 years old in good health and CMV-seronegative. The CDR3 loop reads CASGNRDRATDTQYF. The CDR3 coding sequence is TGTGCTAGTGGAAACCGGGACAGGGCCACAGATACGCAGTATTTT.